The T cell receptor (beta chain) under discussion was sequenced for a study of T cell responses to AZD1222 COVID-19 vaccine. The CDR3 covers 12 residues. Germline V gene lookup returns CDR1 MGHDK and CDR2 SYGVNS. Trimming took off 5 bases at V and 12 bases at J, with 16 bases between the two ends. Using immunoSEQ multiplex PCR, the repertoire was profiled, and TCRdb retains in-frame clones only, with some absent. The table includes about 120,000 clones, approximately 90% detected once. J is TRBJ1-1 and V is TRBV25-1; D unresolved. The TCR was taken from an adult in good health. Sample: peripheral blood, taken on day 0 of AZD1222 vaccination. CDR3 in DNA: TGTGCCAGCAGTTCTCGCTCGGCAGGCTCTTTCTTT. Translating it yields CASSSRSAGSFF.